The rows below give T cell receptor beta chains drawn from one sample of a study of blood T cell repertoires in COVID-19. Here immunoSEQ multiplex PCR was the method, and the copy in TCRdb shows in-frame clones only, minus some. The sample includes about 150,000 clones, approximately 88% of them seen just once. Sequencing input: peripheral blood. These receptors were taken from a human donor in a cohort sampled during active COVID-19. Each CDR3 is given with its conserved first and last residue. Fields, in order: J gene, D gene, clone size, V gene, CDR3 DNA, CDR3 protein. A D gene is named only where the DNA matches it firmly. Only part of the rows carry a size: once, few, many, or a class if the clone is expanded.

>TRBJ2-1|TRBD2|once|TRBV3-1/TRBV3-2
TGTGCCAGCAGCTCAGGACTAGCGGGAACTGAGCAGTTCTTC
CASSSGLAGTEQFF
>TRBJ2-3|TRBD2|NA|TRBV30
TGTGCCTGGAGAATAGCGGGAGGGGCTTACACGCAGTATTTT
CAWRIAGGAYTQYF
>TRBJ2-3|TRBD1|NA|TRBV2
TGTGCCAGCAGGGAGGGGACAGGGGGGACAGATACGCAGTATTTT
CASREGTGGTDTQYF
>TRBJ1-2|NA|NA|TRBV25-1
TGTGCCAGCAGTGAGTCCGCAGATTATGGCTACACCTTC
CASSESADYGYTF
>TRBJ1-5|NA|NA|TRBV2
TGTGCCAGCAGTCTTTCAAGGGGGGGACTCAATCAGCCCCAGCATTTT
CASSLSRGGLNQPQHF
>TRBJ1-1|TRBD1|NA|TRBV7-9
TGTGCCAGCAGCTTGGGGGACAGGGATTTTACTGAAGCTTTCTTT
CASSLGDRDFTEAFF
>TRBJ1-3|NA|NA|TRBV4-1
TGCGCCAGCAGCACGGAAGGGACATCTGGAAACACCATATATTTT
CASSTEGTSGNTIYF
>TRBJ2-5|TRBD2|NA|TRBV7-9
TGTGCCAGCAGCCGTCCTCGGGGGGGAGAGACCCAGTACTTC
CASSRPRGGETQYF
>TRBJ1-2|NA|NA|TRBV28
TGTGCCAGCAGTTTAGAAGGAGACTATGGCTACACCTTC
CASSLEGDYGYTF
>TRBJ1-2|NA|NA|TRBV2
TGTGCCAGCAGTTCAGGGGTTAGCTACACCTTC
CASSSGVSYTF
>TRBJ1-1|TRBD1|NA|TRBV11-2
TGTGCCAGCAGCCTGGACAGGGACTCTGAAGCTTTCTTT
CASSLDRDSEAFF
>TRBJ2-1|TRBD2|NA|TRBV9
TGTGCCAGCAGCGCTCTAGCGGGGGGCAATGAGCAGTTCTTC
CASSALAGGNEQFF
>TRBJ1-1|NA|NA|TRBV12-3/TRBV12-4
TGTGCCAGCAGTTTCGGTTTGAACACTGAAGCTTTCTTT
CASSFGLNTEAFF
>TRBJ1-1|NA|NA|TRBV5-4
TGTGCCAGCGAGGACACCAGAGAGAACACTGAAGCTTTCTTT
CASEDTRENTEAFF